The next 24 T cell receptor beta chains were all read from a single sample in a study of neurological immune-mediated disorders. TCRdb independently ran MiXCR on the 5' RACE reads; one entry per CDR3 protein. The sample holds under 65,000 distinct CDR3 sequences; 24% are singletons and the top ten take 4.6%. Regarding time point: technical triplicate 2. The sequenced sample consisted of PBMCs. Receptors were obtained from a man in his 60s with HTLV-1-associated myelopathy (HAM/TSP).

The chain joins TRBV12-3 or TRBV12-4 to TRBJ2-1; 15 bases are shared with TRBD2. The CDR3 totals 16 residues. The junction had 6 bases not matched to a gene; V was cut back by 0 bases and J by 12 bases. The CDR3 here is CASSLATGLAGGWQFF. The CDR3 DNA reads TGTGCCAGCAGTTTAGCGACGGGACTAGCGGGGGGCTGGCAGTTCTTC.

The sample holds many counts of this clonotype. The genes are TRBV10-1 and TRBJ2-7; 7 positions match TRBD1. J gave up 2 bases and V 0 bases, and 7 bases lay outside the gene matches. From germline, CDR1 is WNHNN and CDR2 SYGVQD (reference sequence). The CDR3 is made up of 16 amino acids. As DNA, the CDR3 is TGCGCCAGCAGTGAGTCTCGGGGACAGAGGACCTACGAGCAGTACTTC. Translated, it gives CASSESRGQRTYEQYF.

In its sample, this clonotype was seen many times. V is TRBV3-1 and J is TRBJ2-3; D call uncertain. Trimming cost V 4 bases and J 6 bases, with 11 bases left between them. Germline V gene sequence: CDR1 LGHDT, CDR2 YNNKEL (reference sequence). This CDR3 has 13 amino acids. Here the CDR3 reads CASSRKWTDTQYF. The DNA of the CDR3 is TGTGCCAGCAGCCGAAAATGGACGGATACGCAGTATTTT.

A few counts support this clonotype. This chain links TRBV7-3 with TRBJ2-3; TRBD2 might be the D (6 bases). V was cut by 2 bases and J by 4 bases, with 13 bases left in between. The CDR3 is 15 amino acids. CDR1 is SGHTA and CDR2 is FQGTGA in the germline V gene. The CDR3 here is CASSLEAGGADTQYF. The CDR3 DNA follows: TGTGCCAGCAGCTTAGAGGCAGGCGGGGCAGATACGCAGTATTTT.

This chain connects TRBV19 to TRBJ1-3; unclear D gene. V was pared by 6 bases and J by 0 bases, with 21 bases between. CDR3 length: 18 residues. Germline V gives CDR1 LNHDA, CDR2 SQIVND (reference sequence). The CDR3 DNA follows: TGTGCCAGTAGAGGGAACCCGGGCGGACGCGGCTCTGGAAACACCATATATTTT. This codes for CASRGNPGGRGSGNTIYF.

The table lists this clonotype with many counts. CDR3 DNA sequence: TGTGCCAGCAGCCACTCGGGACAGTTGGACTATGGCTACACCTTC. This translates into CASSHSGQLDYGYTF. The chain recombines TRBV3-1 with TRBJ1-2; 7 bases are a match to TRBD1. Trimming cost V 3 bases and J 3 bases; bases outside gene matches: 7. Germline V gene lookup returns CDR1 LGHDT and CDR2 YNNKEL (reference sequence). The CDR3 extends over 15 amino acids. Filled out from reference TRBV3-1 and TRBJ1-2, the complete variable domain reads DTAVSQTPKYLVTQMGNDKSIKCEQNLGHDTMYWYKQDSKKFLKIMFSYNNKELIINETVPNRFSPKSPDKAHLNLHINSLELGDSAVYFCASSHSGQLDYGYTFGSGTRLTVV.

The J gene is TRBJ1-1, the V gene TRBV4-1, with a possible D match to TRBD1 (6 bases). CDR1 MGHRA and CDR2 YSYEKL come from the germline V gene. Trimming took off 1 base at V and 1 base at J, with 13 bases between the two ends. The CDR3 extends over 16 amino acids. The CDR3 is CASSQGSGQRNTEAFF. In DNA, the CDR3 is TGCGCCAGCAGCCAAGGGAGCGGACAGAGGAACACTGAAGCTTTCTTT.

This clonotype was detected many times. The CDR3 DNA is TGTGCCAGCAGCTTAAGACAGTGGGGGAGCACAGATACGCAGTATTTT. It codes for CASSLRQWGSTDTQYF. This rearrangement joins TRBV5-6 to TRBJ2-3, with D perhaps given as TRBD1 or TRBD2 (5 bases each). Germline-derived CDR1 and CDR2 are SGHDT and YYEEEE. Trimming pared 2 bases from V and 0 bases from J, leaving 13 bases between. This CDR3 is built from 16 residues.

This clonotype was seen repeatedly, ten times or more. The V gene is TRBV5-1, the J gene TRBJ1-1, with 7 bases lining up with TRBD1. The V gene's germline CDR1 is SGHRS and CDR2 YFSETQ. V dropped 4 bases and J dropped 0; count of bases not matched to a gene: 6. This CDR3 contains 15 residues. The CDR3 DNA sequence: TGCGCCAGCAGCACGAGGACAGGATTGAACACTGAAGCTTTCTTT. This encodes CASSTRTGLNTEAFF. Full variable domain (missing parts from reference TRBV5-1 and TRBJ1-1): KAGVTQTPRYLIKTRGQQVTLSCSPISGHRSVSWYQQTPGQGLQFLFEYFSETQRNKGNFPGRFSGRQFSNSRSEMNVSTLELGDSALYLCASSTRTGLNTEAFFGQGTRLTVV.

In its sample, this clonotype was seen many times. The J gene is TRBJ2-3, the V gene TRBV14, with D unresolved. Germline V gene lookup returns CDR1 SGHDN and CDR2 FVKESK. This CDR3 region has 13 residues. Between the trimmed V and J ends, which lost 1 base and 3 bases, there was a span of 5 bases. The CDR3 sequence is CASSQAGTDTQYF. CDR3 sequence (DNA): TGTGCCAGCAGCCAAGCGGGTACAGATACGCAGTATTTT.

This clonotype was observed many times. V is TRBV5-1 and J is TRBJ2-7, with TRBD2 identical over 9 bases. CDR1 and CDR2 from the germline V gene are SGHRS and YFSETQ. Losses at the gene ends were 7 bases for V and 3 bases for J; bases not matched to a gene: 8. This CDR3 is built from 14 residues. The CDR3 DNA follows: TGCGCCAGCTCACCAGATAGCGGGAGCTACGAGCAGTACTTC. This translates into CASSPDSGSYEQYF.

With respect to this clonotype: This may stem from a read error, because a much larger clone lies one nucleotide away. V usage is TRBV3-1 and J usage is TRBJ2-5; D remains ambiguous. Germline assignment: CDR1 LGHDT and CDR2 YNNKEL (reference sequence). The CDR3 length is 16 residues. The chain's CDR3 is CTSSQDGGVIQETQYF. The CDR3, as DNA: TGTACCAGCAGCCAAGATGGCGGAGTGATCCAAGAGACCCAGTACTTC.

This clonotype has at least ten counts. The chain's CDR3 is CASSLNFRPYEQYF. The CDR3 nucleotides are TGTGCCAGCAGCTTAAACTTCAGACCCTACGAGCAGTACTTC. The V gene is TRBV7-9, the J gene TRBJ2-7; D unclear. Germline CDR1 and CDR2: SEHNR and FQNEAQ (reference sequence). The CDR3 is made up of 14 amino acids. V lost 2 bases, J lost 2 bases, and 10 bases lay in between.

This clonotype was seen a handful of times. The CDR3 DNA reads TGTGCCAGCAGTTACCGGGCGGAGGGCAATCAGCCCCAGCATTTT. This sequence encodes CASSYRAEGNQPQHF. The rearrangement joins TRBV6-5 to TRBJ1-5; D ambiguous. With 2 bases removed from V and 2 bases from J, the gap between germline ends came to 10 bases. CDR3 size: 15 residues. The germline gives CDR1 MNHEY, CDR2 SVGAGI.

This clonotype was counted ten times or more. The CDR3 DNA is TGTGCCAGCAGCTCCAGGGACAGGGGAGCCTACACCTTC. Translated: CASSSRDRGAYTF. V usage is TRBV5-6 and J usage is TRBJ1-2; 10 bases align to TRBD1. CDR3 size: 13 residues. In germline, CDR1 is SGHDT, CDR2 YYEEEE. Trimming took 3 bases from V and 10 from J; bases not matched to a gene: 6.

In regard to this clonotype: The CDR3 ends on some other residue instead of the conserved phenylalanine or tryptophan, so this is likely a read error. The DNA is left out, because the CDR3 cannot be placed on it with certainty; the CDR3 is given as TCRdb lists it. The V call is TRBV11-2, the J call TRBJ2-1; TRBD1 reflects the table's D call only, with no check against the DNA. The germline gives CDR1 SGHAT, CDR2 FQNNGV. The CDR3 totals 13 residues, both ends included. The CDR3 region is CASSPPASTERFV.

This clonotype has at least ten counts. V and J are TRBV3-1 and TRBJ2-7, with 15 positions matching TRBD2. Germline CDR1 and CDR2: LGHDT and YNNKEL (reference sequence). The V segment lost 0 bases and the J segment 5 bases; nucleotides outside the gene matches: 8. The CDR3 extends over 18 amino acids. CDR3 sequence reads: CASSQDLGLAGGVHEQYF. In nucleotides, the CDR3 is TGTGCCAGCAGCCAAGATCTTGGACTAGCGGGAGGGGTCCACGAGCAGTACTTC.

In this sample, this clonotype turned up many times. The chain uses TRBV24-1 and TRBJ2-3; TRBD2 might be the D (5 bases). Germline V CDR1 and CDR2: KGHDR, SFDVKD. The CDR3 is made up of 14 amino acids. Trimming removed 3 bases from V and 8 bases from J, with 14 bases in between. CDR3 loop: CATSDDGSRITQYF. The CDR3 DNA is TGTGCCACCAGTGATGATGGGAGTCGGATTACGCAGTATTTT.

This clonotype was seen a few times. The CDR3 is CASSFSDRYEQYF. CDR3 in DNA: TGTGCCAGCAGTTTCTCCGACAGATACGAGCAGTACTTC. The chain links TRBV27 to TRBJ2-7, with D perhaps matching TRBD1 (5 bases). CDR3 length: 13 amino acids. Germline V CDR1 and CDR2: MNHEY, SMNVEV (reference sequence). V shed 3 bases and J shed 4 bases, with 10 bases lying between them.

This clonotype was recorded many times. The V and J genes are TRBV5-1 and TRBJ2-2; a possible D gene is TRBD1 (5 bases). Germline CDR1 is SGHRS and CDR2 is YFSETQ. Trimming left V 4 bases short and J 7 bases short, with 8 bases between. This CDR3 region has 12 residues. The CDR3 spells CASSVGDGELFF. CDR3 DNA: TGCGCCAGCAGCGTAGGGGACGGGGAGCTGTTTTTT. Combining the CDR3 with reference TRBV5-1 and TRBJ2-2 gives the whole variable domain KAGVTQTPRYLIKTRGQQVTLSCSPISGHRSVSWYQQTPGQGLQFLFEYFSETQRNKGNFPGRFSGRQFSNSRSEMNVSTLELGDSALYLCASSVGDGELFFGEGSRLTVL.

There are many counts of this clonotype. The genes are TRBV20-1 and TRBJ2-3; TRBD2 matches 7 bases. The germline V gene has CDR1 DFQATT and CDR2 SNEGSKA (reference sequence). The trim removed 4 bases at V and 1 base at J, leaving 14 bases unmatched. The CDR3 covers 17 residues. This CDR3 reads CSATDGNGRSGTDTQYF. The CDR3 DNA follows: TGCAGTGCTACGGACGGGAACGGGAGGTCGGGCACAGATACGCAGTATTTT.

Ten or more counts support this clonotype. This chain connects TRBV5-5 to TRBJ2-5; the match to TRBD2 covers 15 bases. The CDR3 sequence is 18 residues long. Germline V lookup: CDR1 SGHKS, CDR2 YYEKEE (reference sequence). Trimming cost V 3 bases and J 2 bases; bases outside gene matches: 8. This CDR3 reads CASSYALGLAGGQETQYF. The CDR3 DNA reads TGTGCCAGCAGCTACGCCCTGGGACTAGCGGGAGGACAAGAGACCCAGTACTTC. Filled out from reference TRBV5-5 and TRBJ2-5, the complete variable domain reads DAGVTQSPTHLIKTRGQQVTLRCSPISGHKSVSWYQQVLGQGPQFIFQYYEKEERGRGNFPDRFSARQFPNYSSELNVNALLLGDSALYLCASSYALGLAGGQETQYFGPGTRLLVL.

This clonotype has ten or more counts. This chain uses TRBV20-1 with TRBJ2-1; TRBD2 matches at 11 bases. Germline-derived CDR1 and CDR2 are DFQATT and SNEGSKA (reference sequence). V was clipped by 5 bases and J by 4 bases; unmatched bases: 7. CDR3 length equals 15 residues. In DNA form, the CDR3 reads TGCAGTGCTCCGGGACTAGCGGAGCCTTACAATGAGCAGTTCTTC. The encoded protein is CSAPGLAEPYNEQFF.

This clonotype has a count of ten or more. The V gene is TRBV4-1, the J gene TRBJ2-7; TRBD2 is a possible D gene (5 bases). Trimming removed 1 base from V and 0 bases from J, with 10 bases in between. CDR1 is MGHRA, CDR2 YSYEKL, per germline. The CDR3 runs to 15 residues. As DNA, the CDR3 is TGCGCCAGCAGCCAAGGTAATAGCGACTCCTACGAGCAGTACTTC. Translation: CASSQGNSDSYEQYF.